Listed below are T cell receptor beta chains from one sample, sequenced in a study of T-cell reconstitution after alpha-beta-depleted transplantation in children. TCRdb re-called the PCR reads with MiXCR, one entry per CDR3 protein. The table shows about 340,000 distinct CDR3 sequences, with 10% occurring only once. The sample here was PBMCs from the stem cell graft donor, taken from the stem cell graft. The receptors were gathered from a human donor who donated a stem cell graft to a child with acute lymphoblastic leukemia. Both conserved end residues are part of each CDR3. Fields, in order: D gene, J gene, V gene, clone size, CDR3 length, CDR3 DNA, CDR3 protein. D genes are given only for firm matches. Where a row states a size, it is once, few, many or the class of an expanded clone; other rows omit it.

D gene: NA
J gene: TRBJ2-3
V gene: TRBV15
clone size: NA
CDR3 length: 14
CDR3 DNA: TGTGCCACCAGCCCTATCGGACGGGCGGATACGCAGTATTTT
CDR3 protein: CATSPIGRADTQYF

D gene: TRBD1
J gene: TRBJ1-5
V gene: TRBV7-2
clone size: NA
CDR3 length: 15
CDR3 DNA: TGTGCCAGCAGCCTCGGGACAGGACTCAATCAGCCCCAGCATTTT
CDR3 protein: CASSLGTGLNQPQHF

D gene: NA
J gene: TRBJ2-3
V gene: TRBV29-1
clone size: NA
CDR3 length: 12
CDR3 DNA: TGCAGCGTTGAACTGGGAACAGATACGCAGTATTTT
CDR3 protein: CSVELGTDTQYF

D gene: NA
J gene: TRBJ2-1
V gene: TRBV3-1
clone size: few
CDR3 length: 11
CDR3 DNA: TGTGCCAGCAGCCCAAACGGTCCCCCGGTCTTC
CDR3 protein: CASSPNGPPVF

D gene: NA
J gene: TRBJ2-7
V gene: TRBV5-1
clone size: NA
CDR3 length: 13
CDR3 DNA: TGCGCCAGCAGCTTGGGAAGTGGTGGGGAGCAGTACTTC
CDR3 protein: CASSLGSGGEQYF

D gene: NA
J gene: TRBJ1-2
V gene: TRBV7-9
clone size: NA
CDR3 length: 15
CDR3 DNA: TGTGCCAGCAGCTTAGCACAGGGTATAGGCTATGGCTACACCTTC
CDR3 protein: CASSLAQGIGYGYTF

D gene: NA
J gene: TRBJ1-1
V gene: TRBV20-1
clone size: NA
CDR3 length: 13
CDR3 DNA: TGCAGTGCTACAATCCCTCAGGGGACTGAAGCTTTCTTT
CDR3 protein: CSATIPQGTEAFF

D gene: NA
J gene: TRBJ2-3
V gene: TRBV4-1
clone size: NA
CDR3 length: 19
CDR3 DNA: TGCGCCAGCAGCCAAGCCCCCCTCGGAGGAGACTCTAGCACAGATACGCAGTATTTT
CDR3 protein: CASSQAPLGGDSSTDTQYF

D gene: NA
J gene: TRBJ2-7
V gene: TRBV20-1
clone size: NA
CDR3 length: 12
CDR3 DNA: TGCAGTGCTGCCTCGGGAGCGTACGAGCAGTACTTC
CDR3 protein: CSAASGAYEQYF

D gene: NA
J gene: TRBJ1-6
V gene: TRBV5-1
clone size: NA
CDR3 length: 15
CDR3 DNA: TGCGCCAGCAGCAGTAGGGGGGAAGATAATTCACCCCTCCACTTT
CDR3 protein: CASSSRGEDNSPLHF

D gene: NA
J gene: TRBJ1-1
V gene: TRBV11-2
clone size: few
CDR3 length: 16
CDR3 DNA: TGTGCCAGCAGCTCCACATACAGGTTTATGAACACTGAAGCTTTCTTT
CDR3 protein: CASSSTYRFMNTEAFF

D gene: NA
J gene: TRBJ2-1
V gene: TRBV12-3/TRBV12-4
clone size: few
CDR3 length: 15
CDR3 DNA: TGTGCCAGCAGTTTCCGGGTGATGGGGGGCAATGAGCAGTTCTTC
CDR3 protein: CASSFRVMGGNEQFF

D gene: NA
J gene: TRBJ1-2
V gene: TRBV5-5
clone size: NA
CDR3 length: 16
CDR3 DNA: TGTGCCAGCAGCTTGAGGTCAGGGGCTCAGATGGGAGGCTACACCTTC
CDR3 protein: CASSLRSGAQMGGYTF

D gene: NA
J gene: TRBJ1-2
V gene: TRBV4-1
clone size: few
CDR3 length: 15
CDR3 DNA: TGCGCCAGCAGCCAAGAACTGGGGAAGAACTATGGCTACACCTTC
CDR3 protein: CASSQELGKNYGYTF

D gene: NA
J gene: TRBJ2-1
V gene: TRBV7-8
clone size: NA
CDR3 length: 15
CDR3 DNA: TGTGCCAGCCGCCGCATTCGGTGGGCCTACAATGAGCAGTTCTTC
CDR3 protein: CASRRIRWAYNEQFF

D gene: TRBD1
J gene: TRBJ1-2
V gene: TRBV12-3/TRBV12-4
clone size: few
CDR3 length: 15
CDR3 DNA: TGTGCCAGCAGTCTAACAGGGGGCTTAGACTATGGCTACACCTTC
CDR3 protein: CASSLTGGLDYGYTF

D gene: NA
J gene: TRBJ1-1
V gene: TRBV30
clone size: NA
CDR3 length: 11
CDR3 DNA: TGTGCCTGGACTAGGAACACTGAAGCTTTCTTT
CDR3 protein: CAWTRNTEAFF

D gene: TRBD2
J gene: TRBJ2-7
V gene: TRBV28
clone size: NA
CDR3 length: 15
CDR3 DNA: TGTGCCAGCTTGAATGGCGGGAGATTATCCTACGAGCAGTACTTC
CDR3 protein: CASLNGGRLSYEQYF

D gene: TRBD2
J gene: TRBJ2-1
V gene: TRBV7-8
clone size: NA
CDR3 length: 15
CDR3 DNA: TGTGCCAGCAGCATGACTAGCGGGACCTACAATGAGCAGTTCTTC
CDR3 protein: CASSMTSGTYNEQFF

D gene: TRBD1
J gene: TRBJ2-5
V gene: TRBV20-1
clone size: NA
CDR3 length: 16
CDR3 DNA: TGCAGTGCTAGTTTAGGACAGGGCACCCGTTCGGGGACCCAGTACTTC
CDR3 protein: CSASLGQGTRSGTQYF

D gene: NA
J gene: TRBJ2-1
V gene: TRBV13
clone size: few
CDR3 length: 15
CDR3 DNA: TGTGCCAGCAGCTCCCGGGACTTCCCGGGGAATGAGCAGTTCTTC
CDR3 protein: CASSSRDFPGNEQFF

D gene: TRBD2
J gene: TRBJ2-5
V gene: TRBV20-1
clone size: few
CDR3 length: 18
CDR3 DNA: TGCAGTGCTGCGACTAGCGGGATTTCGGTAATGTCTGGAGAGACCCAGTACTTC
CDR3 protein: CSAATSGISVMSGETQYF

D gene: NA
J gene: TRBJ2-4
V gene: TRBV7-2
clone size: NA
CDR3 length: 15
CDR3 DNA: TGTGCCAGCAGCTTAGCAACGGGGGCTGCAAACATTCAGTACTTC
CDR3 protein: CASSLATGAANIQYF

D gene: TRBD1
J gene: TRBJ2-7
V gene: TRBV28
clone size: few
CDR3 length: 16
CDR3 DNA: TGTGCCAGCAGTCAGCCCAGGACAGGGAACTCCTACGAGCAGTACTTC
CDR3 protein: CASSQPRTGNSYEQYF

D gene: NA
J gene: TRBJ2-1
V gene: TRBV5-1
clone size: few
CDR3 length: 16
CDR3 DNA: TGCGCCAGCAGCCAACAGGTGGGGGGTTCTAGGGGTGAGCAGTTCTTC
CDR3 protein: CASSQQVGGSRGEQFF

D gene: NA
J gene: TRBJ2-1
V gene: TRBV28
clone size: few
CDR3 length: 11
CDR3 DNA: TGTGCCAGCAGTTTAAGGCAGGAGGAGTTCTTC
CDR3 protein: CASSLRQEEFF

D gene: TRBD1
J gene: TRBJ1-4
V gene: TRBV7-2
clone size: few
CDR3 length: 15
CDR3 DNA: TGTGCCAGCAGCTTAAGGACAGGGCCAAATGAAAAACTGTTTTTT
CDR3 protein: CASSLRTGPNEKLFF

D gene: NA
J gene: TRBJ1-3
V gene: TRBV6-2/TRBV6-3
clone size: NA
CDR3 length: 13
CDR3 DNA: TGTGCCAGCAGAGGACAACCTGGAAACACCATATATTTT
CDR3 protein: CASRGQPGNTIYF

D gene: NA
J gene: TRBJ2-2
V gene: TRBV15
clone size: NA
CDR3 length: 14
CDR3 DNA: TGTGCCACCAGTTATACAGGGCTTACCGGGGAGCTGTTTTTT
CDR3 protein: CATSYTGLTGELFF

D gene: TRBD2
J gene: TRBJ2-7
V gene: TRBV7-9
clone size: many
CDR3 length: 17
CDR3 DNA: TGTGCCAGCAGCTTAGCCCCGGGACTAGCGGACTCCTACGAGCAGTACTTC
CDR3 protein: CASSLAPGLADSYEQYF

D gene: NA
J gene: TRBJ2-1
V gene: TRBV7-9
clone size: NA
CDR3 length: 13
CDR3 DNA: TGTGCCAGCAGCTTAGGAGTCTTTGACCAGCAGTTCTTC
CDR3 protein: CASSLGVFDQQFF

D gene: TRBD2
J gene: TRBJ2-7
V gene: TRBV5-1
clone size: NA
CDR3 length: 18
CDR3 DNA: TGCGCCAGCAGCGGACTAGCGGGTCCTATTGCCAGCTCCTACGAGCAGTACTTC
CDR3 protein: CASSGLAGPIASSYEQYF

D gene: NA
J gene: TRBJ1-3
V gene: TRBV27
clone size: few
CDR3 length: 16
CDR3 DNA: TGTGCCAGCAGTCCAGAACGGGGCCCCCGACGAAACACCATATATTTT
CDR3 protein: CASSPERGPRRNTIYF

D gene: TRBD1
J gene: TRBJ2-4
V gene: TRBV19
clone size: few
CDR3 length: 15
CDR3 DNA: TGTGCCAGTAGTGGACCGGGACAGGGGAAAAACATTCAGTACTTC
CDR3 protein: CASSGPGQGKNIQYF

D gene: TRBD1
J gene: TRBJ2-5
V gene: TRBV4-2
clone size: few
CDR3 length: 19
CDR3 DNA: TGTGCCAGCAGCCAAGTGGACAGGACCCCAGGCGGATTACAAGAGACCCAGTACTTC
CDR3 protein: CASSQVDRTPGGLQETQYF

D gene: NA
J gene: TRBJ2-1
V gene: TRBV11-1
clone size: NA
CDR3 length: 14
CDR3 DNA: TGTGCCAGCAACTTAGTGTCAGGGTACAATGAGCAGTTCTTC
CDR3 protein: CASNLVSGYNEQFF

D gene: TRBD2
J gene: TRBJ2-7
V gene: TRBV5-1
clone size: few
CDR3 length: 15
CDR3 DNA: TGCGCCAGCAGCTTGGCCCTGGGACTAGCCTACGAGCAGTACTTC
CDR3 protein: CASSLALGLAYEQYF

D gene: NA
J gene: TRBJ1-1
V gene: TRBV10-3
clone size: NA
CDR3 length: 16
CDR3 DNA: TGTGCCATCCGCGGACAAGGGGGGGATATGAACACTGAAGCTTTCTTT
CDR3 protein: CAIRGQGGDMNTEAFF

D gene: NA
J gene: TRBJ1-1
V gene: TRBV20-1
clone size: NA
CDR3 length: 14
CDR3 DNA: TGCAGTGCTAGCCCGAGGAGGGGAGGGACTGAAGCTTTCTTT
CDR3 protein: CSASPRRGGTEAFF

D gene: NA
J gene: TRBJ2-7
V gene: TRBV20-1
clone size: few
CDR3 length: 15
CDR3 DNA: TGCAGTGCTAGAGATCTTGAGTTGTCAGTATACGAGCAGTACTTC
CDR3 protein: CSARDLELSVYEQYF

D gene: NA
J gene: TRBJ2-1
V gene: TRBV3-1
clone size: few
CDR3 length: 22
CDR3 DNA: TGTGCCAGCAGCCAAGAGACGTTCGCCCCTCGGAGCGGTTTAAGCTCCTACAATGAGCAGTTCTTC
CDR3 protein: CASSQETFAPRSGLSSYNEQFF

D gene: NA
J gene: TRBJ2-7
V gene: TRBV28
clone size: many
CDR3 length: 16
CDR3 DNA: TGTGCCAGCAGCCCCGCGGCGGGGACACTCGCCAACGAGCAGTACTTC
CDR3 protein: CASSPAAGTLANEQYF

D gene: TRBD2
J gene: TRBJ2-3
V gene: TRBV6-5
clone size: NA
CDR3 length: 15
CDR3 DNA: TGTGCCACCAACCGGGCTAGCGGGGTGACAGATACGCAGTATTTT
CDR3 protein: CATNRASGVTDTQYF